A selection of T cell receptor beta chains follows, all from one sample in a study of T cell responses to AZD1222 COVID-19 vaccine. Assay: immunoSEQ multiplex PCR; the TCRdb copy retains only in-frame clones and omits some. The sample shows about 120,000 clones, roughly nine tenths of them seen only once. The input for sequencing was peripheral blood, taken on day 0 of AZD1222 vaccination. These TCRs come from an adult in good health. Each CDR3 is given with its conserved first and last residue. D genes are given only for firm matches. Size values are once, few and many counts, or a class for expanded clones, and some rows have none.

>TRBJ2-7|TRBD1|-|TRBV2
CASSEGTGSYEQYF
TGTGCCAGCAGTGAGGGGACAGGCTCCTACGAGCAGTACTTC
>TRBJ2-7|TRBD1|few|TRBV5-1
CASSHWDRGSYEQYF
TGCGCCAGCAGCCACTGGGACAGGGGCTCCTACGAGCAGTACTTC
>TRBJ1-2|-|-|TRBV9
CASSEDNGLYGYTF
TGTGCCAGCAGCGAGGACAATGGCCTCTATGGCTACACCTTC
>TRBJ1-1|-|-|TRBV19
CASIGGDVRTEAFF
TGTGCCAGTATAGGGGGGGATGTGAGGACTGAAGCTTTCTTT
>TRBJ2-7|TRBD1|-|TRBV5-1
CASSSRTGWSYEQYF
TGCGCCAGCAGCTCCCGGACAGGTTGGTCCTACGAGCAGTACTTC
>TRBJ1-1|TRBD1|-|TRBV2
CASSQQGAVGNTEAFF
TGTGCCAGCAGTCAACAGGGGGCGGTGGGGAACACTGAAGCTTTCTTT
>TRBJ1-5|-|-|TRBV9
CASSVVGNQPQHF
TGTGCCAGCAGCGTAGTCGGGAATCAGCCCCAGCATTTT
>TRBJ1-2|TRBD1|-|TRBV11-2
CASSLQGVGGYTF
TGTGCCAGCAGCCTACAGGGGGTGGGTGGCTACACCTTC
>TRBJ1-1|TRBD1|-|TRBV5-4
CASSLEQGIEAFF
TGTGCCAGCAGCTTGGAACAGGGGATTGAAGCTTTCTTT
>TRBJ1-6|TRBD1|-|TRBV7-3
CASSPGQGFLPLHF
TGTGCCAGCAGCCCGGGACAGGGGTTTCTACCCCTCCACTTT
>TRBJ1-2|-|-|TRBV27
CASSALAGTLNYGYTF
TGTGCCAGCAGTGCCCTTGCGGGGACACTTAACTATGGCTACACCTTC
>TRBJ2-2|TRBD1|-|TRBV13
CASRADRGGHTGELFF
TGTGCCAGCAGGGCCGACAGGGGGGGGCACACCGGGGAGCTGTTTTTT
>TRBJ1-1|-|-|TRBV12-3/TRBV12-4
CASSRVMAEAFF
TGTGCCAGCAGCCGGGTCATGGCTGAAGCTTTCTTT
>TRBJ1-1|-|once|TRBV12-3/TRBV12-4
CASSFGQSTEAFF
TGTGCCAGCAGCTTCGGACAGAGCACTGAAGCTTTCTTT
>TRBJ1-6|TRBD1|-|TRBV2
CASNRDRGNSPLHF
TGTGCCAGCAACCGGGACAGGGGAAATTCACCCCTCCACTTT
>TRBJ2-7|TRBD1|-|TRBV6-2/TRBV6-3
CASSYRDRGIHEQYF
TGTGCCAGCAGTTACCGGGACAGGGGGATCCACGAGCAGTACTTC
>TRBJ1-1|-|-|TRBV15
CATSRGLGNTEAFF
TGTGCCACCAGCAGAGGTTTAGGGAACACTGAAGCTTTCTTT
>TRBJ1-2|-|-|TRBV2
CASSEANDKPRYTF
TGTGCCAGCAGTGAAGCGAACGACAAACCGCGCTACACCTTC
>TRBJ1-6|-|-|TRBV30
CAWIGLVDNSPLHF
TGTGCCTGGATAGGGTTGGTGGATAATTCACCCCTCCACTTT
>TRBJ1-5|TRBD1|few|TRBV19
CASSPQGLGNQPQHF
TGTGCCAGTAGTCCACAGGGGTTAGGTAATCAGCCCCAGCATTTT
>TRBJ2-7|-|-|TRBV7-9
CASSDGSYEQYF
TGTGCCAGCAGCGACGGTTCCTACGAGCAGTACTTC
>TRBJ2-5|TRBD2|-|TRBV4-2
CASSPAGGPLETQYF
TGTGCCAGCAGCCCCGCGGGGGGGCCATTGGAGACCCAGTACTTC
>TRBJ1-1|-|-|TRBV4-3
CASTRANTEAFF
TGCGCCAGCACGCGGGCGAACACTGAAGCTTTCTTT
>TRBJ1-4|TRBD1|-|TRBV28
CASRFGTGGAAEKLFF
TGTGCCAGCAGATTCGGGACAGGGGGCGCGGCCGAAAAACTGTTTTTT
>TRBJ1-4|-|-|TRBV7-9
CASSSRDGNEKLFF
TGTGCCAGCAGCTCAAGGGACGGTAATGAAAAACTGTTTTTT
>TRBJ1-5|-|-|TRBV5-1
CASSLVGEQPQHF
TGCGCCAGCAGCTTGGTGGGGGAACAGCCCCAGCATTTT
>TRBJ2-6|-|-|TRBV7-3
CASSFGSAGRGANVLTF
TGTGCCAGCAGCTTTGGCTCGGCGGGGAGAGGGGCCAACGTCCTGACTTTC
>TRBJ1-3|-|few|TRBV4-1
CASSQDGGNGNTIYF
TGCGCCAGCAGCCAAGACGGAGGGAATGGAAACACCATATATTTT
>TRBJ2-1|TRBD2|-|TRBV6-1
CASSERLAGAAYNEQFF
TGTGCCAGCAGTGAAAGACTAGCGGGGGCAGCCTACAATGAGCAGTTCTTC
>TRBJ2-5|-|-|TRBV30
CAWRAMKRVEETQYF
TGTGCCTGGAGGGCCATGAAGCGGGTTGAAGAGACCCAGTACTTC
>TRBJ2-3|-|-|TRBV7-2
CASSPSGPGTDTQYF
TGTGCCAGCAGCCCCTCGGGGCCCGGCACAGATACGCAGTATTTT
>TRBJ2-3|-|-|TRBV19
CASRSPGPTPSTDTQYF
TGTGCCAGTAGGAGCCCAGGCCCAACACCTAGCACAGATACGCAGTATTTT
>TRBJ1-5|-|-|TRBV30
CAWRARNSNQPQHF
TGTGCCTGGAGGGCCAGAAATAGCAATCAGCCCCAGCATTTT
>TRBJ1-2|-|-|TRBV23-1
CASSHLGRPGHGYTF
TGCGCCAGCTCCCACTTAGGGAGGCCAGGGCATGGCTACACCTTC
>TRBJ2-1|TRBD1|-|TRBV6-2/TRBV6-3
CASSYSGTGTGNNEQFF
TGTGCCAGCAGTTACTCGGGGACCGGGACAGGAAACAATGAGCAGTTCTTC
>TRBJ1-6|TRBD1|-|TRBV11-2
CASSFQGVGNSPLHF
TGTGCCAGCAGTTTCCAGGGGGTTGGGAATTCACCCCTCCACTTT
>TRBJ1-2|-|once|TRBV5-6
CASRGGPNFNYGYTF
TGTGCCAGCAGGGGCGGCCCAAACTTCAACTATGGCTACACCTTC
>TRBJ2-1|-|-|TRBV19
CASSIGTSSYNEQFF
TGTGCCAGTAGTATCGGGACGAGCTCCTACAATGAGCAGTTCTTC
>TRBJ1-4|-|-|TRBV5-1
CASSLAAGTEKLFF
TGCGCCAGCAGCTTGGCGGCGGGGACGGAAAAACTGTTTTTT
>TRBJ2-5|TRBD2|-|TRBV7-2
CASSLGVQRGGLGETQYF
TGTGCCAGCAGCTTAGGCGTCCAGCGGGGGGGCTTAGGGGAGACCCAGTACTTC
>TRBJ2-1|-|-|TRBV7-2
CASSFGTSNEQFF
TGTGCCAGCAGCTTTGGGACGAGCAATGAGCAGTTCTTC
>TRBJ1-3|-|-|TRBV30
CAWSPNRVGDTIYF
TGTGCCTGGAGCCCAAACAGGGTTGGGGACACCATATATTTT
>TRBJ1-2|TRBD1|-|TRBV19
CASSGQGGYGYTF
TGTGCCAGTAGCGGACAGGGCGGCTATGGCTACACCTTC